This T cell receptor beta chain originates from a study of T cell responses to AZD1222 COVID-19 vaccine. Sequencing used immunoSEQ multiplex PCR; TCRdb keeps in-frame clones, though not all of them. The sample lists about 48,000 clones, approximately 90% occurring once. Investigators merged groups given second doses at roughly 4 or roughly 12 weeks. Study-wide findings and caveats: Only a handful of individuals given AZD1222 were seropositive at baseline. Females made up more of the donors, who were largely white British, and clonal diversity may have come out too low. Spike was spanned by vaccine-associated CD4 TCRs, which were dominant at 160-218 and 743-854.

This CDR3 has 15 residues. The junction had 4 bases not matched to a gene; V was cut back by 3 bases and J by 5 bases. The germline gives CDR1 KGHSH, CDR2 LQKENI. Comment on this clone: Antigen: not known.

The TCR comes from an adult who received the AZD1222 COVID-19 vaccine. The rearrangement uses TRBV18 and TRBJ2-5; 12 bases map to TRBD1. The sequenced sample was peripheral blood, obtained 28 days after the second AZD1222 dose. CDR3 nucleotide sequence: TGTGCCAGCTCACCCGGGACAGGGGGCAGGGAGACCCAGTACTTC. Its protein is CASSPGTGGRETQYF.